The 14 T cell receptor beta chains in this list originate from one sample, sequenced in a study of blood T cell repertoires in COVID-19. Profiled with immunoSEQ multiplex PCR; TCRdb holds only in-frame clones, not every one. The sample lists 400,000 to 450,000 clones, 85% to 90% occurring once. Input material: peripheral blood. All receptors derive from a man in his late teens or twenties with COVID-19, enrolled during active disease.

This clone has just a few counts. V and J are TRBV30 and TRBJ2-7, with D perhaps TRBD2 (5 bases). V lost 3 bases to trimming and J lost 4 bases, with 7 bases between them. CDR3 length: 11 amino acids. The germline V gene encodes CDR1 GTSNPN and CDR2 SVGIG (reference sequence). CDR3 in DNA: TGTGCCTGGAGCGGGGAGTACGAGCAGTACTTC. Its translation: CAWSGEYEQYF.

This chain uses TRBV7-3 with TRBJ2-1; a weak D match, TRBD2 (5 bases). Trimming stripped 6 bases from V and 8 bases from J, with 14 bases between. Per the germline V gene, CDR1 is SGHTA and CDR2 is FQGTGA. The CDR3 loop spans 13 amino acids. The CDR3: CASRHEGLDEQFF. The CDR3 DNA reads as TGTGCCAGCAGACACGAGGGTCTCGATGAGCAGTTCTTC.

This sequence joins TRBV3-1 (or the pseudogene TRBV3-2) and TRBJ1-2, with 9 bases aligning to TRBD1. The CDR3 runs 14 residues. CDR1 and CDR2 (germline): LGHDT, YNNKEL (reference sequence). The junction had 8 bases not matched to a gene; V was cut back by 5 bases and J by 7 bases. The CDR3: CASSFRDRVLGYTF. Here the CDR3 DNA reads TGTGCCAGCAGCTTCCGGGACAGGGTACTTGGCTACACCTTC.

This chain joins TRBV6-6 and TRBJ2-7; 9 bases agree with TRBD1. The germline V gene has CDR1 MNHNY and CDR2 SVGAGI (reference sequence). The ends lost 6 bases at V and 0 bases at J; junction bases unmatched: 9. The length of the CDR3 is 16 residues. The CDR3 loop reads CASRELGTGSSYEQYF. DNA of the CDR3: TGTGCCAGCAGAGAACTCGGGACAGGGAGCTCCTACGAGCAGTACTTC.

The rearrangement joins TRBV5-8 to TRBJ2-2; D call uncertain. V lost 0 bases to trimming and J lost 8 bases, with 5 bases between them. The CDR3 spans 12 residues. Germline CDR1 is SGHTS and CDR2 is YDEGEE. The CDR3 is CASSLVLGELFF. For the CDR3, the DNA is TGTGCCAGCAGCTTGGTATTAGGGGAGCTGTTTTTT.

This chain links TRBV5-4 with TRBJ2-7, with 7 bases that match TRBD1. CDR3 length equals 14 residues. CDR1 and CDR2 (germline): SGHNT, YYREEE (reference sequence). Trimming took 2 bases from V and 0 from J; bases not matched to a gene: 2. The CDR3 is CASSLEGASYEQYF. The DNA of the CDR3 is TGTGCCAGCAGCTTAGAGGGGGCCTCCTACGAGCAGTACTTC.

The chain is built from TRBV5-5 and TRBJ2-7; possible D gene TRBD1, 6 bases. Germline values: CDR1 SGHKS, CDR2 YYEKEE (reference sequence). V was clipped by 6 bases and J by 0 bases, with 16 bases between them. This CDR3 has 15 amino acids. CDR3 in amino acids: CASKTGTQSSYEQYF. The CDR3 region has the DNA TGTGCCAGCAAAACCGGGACACAAAGCTCCTACGAGCAGTACTTC.

This chain connects TRBV29-1 to TRBJ1-1; D ambiguous. Germline CDR1 reads SQVTM; CDR2 reads ANQGSEA. V gave up 4 bases and J gave up 2 bases, with 14 bases separating them. CDR3 length: 14 residues. The CDR3 DNA reads as TGCAGCGTTGTTGCGAGACACCAAAACACTGAAGCTTTCTTT. Translated, it gives CSVVARHQNTEAFF.

V is TRBV5-4 and J is TRBJ2-3; 12 bases line up with TRBD2. This CDR3 has 17 residues. With 0 bases clipped from V and 13 bases from J, the junction kept 15 bases outside the gene matches. Germline V gene sequence: CDR1 SGHNT, CDR2 YYREEE (reference sequence). The chain's CDR3 is CASSLAPASGGAGDKYF. The CDR3 coding sequence is TGTGCCAGCAGCTTGGCCCCGGCTAGCGGGGGGGCCGGGGATAAGTATTTT.

The V gene is TRBV29-1, the J gene TRBJ2-5, with TRBD2 matching 9 bases. Germline V gene data show CDR1 as SQVTM and CDR2 as ANQGSEA. Losses at the gene ends were 5 bases for V and 5 bases for J; bases not matched to a gene: 9. This CDR3 has 14 residues. Here the CDR3 reads CSVFSGSGAETQYF. The DNA for the CDR3 is TGCAGCGTTTTTAGCGGGAGTGGGGCCGAGACCCAGTACTTC.

The V gene is TRBV7-2, the J gene TRBJ1-1, with D possibly TRBD1 on 5 matching bases. CDR1 SGHTA and CDR2 FQGNSA come from the germline V gene. This CDR3 contains 15 residues. The V and J ends lost 2 bases and 1 base respectively, with 11 bases between them. This CDR3 is CASSLYRGGNTEAFF. The CDR3 DNA sequence: TGTGCCAGCAGCTTATATCGGGGGGGGAACACTGAAGCTTTCTTT.

The chain joins TRBV19 to TRBJ2-3; 7 nucleotides align to TRBD2. The junction had 8 bases not matched to a gene; V was cut back by 5 bases and J by 3 bases. This CDR3 region has 15 residues. CDR1 LNHDA and CDR2 SQIVND come from the germline V gene (reference sequence). The CDR3 DNA reads as TGTGCCAGTAGTTACCTCAAAGCGGGAACAGATACGCAGTATTTT. Protein sequence: CASSYLKAGTDTQYF.

J is TRBJ2-1 and V is TRBV19; 7 bases are shared with TRBD2. The CDR3 runs to 15 residues. The ends lost 6 bases at V and 6 bases at J; junction bases unmatched: 11. Germline V CDR1 and CDR2: LNHDA, SQIVND (reference sequence). CDR3 sequence: CASSRPGRWVNEQFF. The CDR3 DNA reads TGTGCCAGTAGCCGCCCCGGGAGGTGGGTCAATGAGCAGTTCTTC.

The rearrangement joins TRBV15 to TRBJ2-5; 10 bases map to TRBD2. Unmatched junction bases numbered 13, after V lost 7 bases and J lost 5 bases. CDR1 is LNHNV and CDR2 is YYDKDF in the germline V gene (reference sequence). CDR3 length equals 16 residues. The CDR3 DNA follows: TGTGCCACCATCCAGGGGAGCGGGAGGGCCGATGAGACCCAGTACTTC. Residues: CATIQGSGRADETQYF.